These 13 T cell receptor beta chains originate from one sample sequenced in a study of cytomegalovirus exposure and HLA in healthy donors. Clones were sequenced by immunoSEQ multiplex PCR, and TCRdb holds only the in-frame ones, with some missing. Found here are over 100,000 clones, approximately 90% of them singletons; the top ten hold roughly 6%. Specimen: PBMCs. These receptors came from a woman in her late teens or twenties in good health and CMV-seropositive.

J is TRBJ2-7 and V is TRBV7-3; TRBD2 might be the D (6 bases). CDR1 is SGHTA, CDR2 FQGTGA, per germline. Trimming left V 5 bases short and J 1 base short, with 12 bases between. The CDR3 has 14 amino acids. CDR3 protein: CASSVYGGSYEQYF. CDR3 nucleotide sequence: TGTGCCAGCAGCGTCTACGGGGGATCCTACGAGCAGTACTTC.

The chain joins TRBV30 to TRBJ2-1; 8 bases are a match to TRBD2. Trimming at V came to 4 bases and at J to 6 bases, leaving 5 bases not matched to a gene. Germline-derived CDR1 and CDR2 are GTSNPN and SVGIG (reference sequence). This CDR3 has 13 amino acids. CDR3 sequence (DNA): TGTGCCTGGATCCTCCGGGGGGGCAATGAGCAGTTCTTC. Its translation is CAWILRGGNEQFF. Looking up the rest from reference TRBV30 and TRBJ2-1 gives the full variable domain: SQTIHQWPATLVQPVGSPLSLECTVEGTSNPNLYWYRQAAGRGLQLLFYSVGIGQISSEVPQNLSASRPQDRQFILSSKKLLLSDSGFYLCAWILRGGNEQFFGPGTRLTVL.

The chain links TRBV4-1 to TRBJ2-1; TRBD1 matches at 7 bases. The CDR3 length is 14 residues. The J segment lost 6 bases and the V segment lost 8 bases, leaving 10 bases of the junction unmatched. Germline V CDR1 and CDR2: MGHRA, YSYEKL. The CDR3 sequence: CASGWTGKINEQFF. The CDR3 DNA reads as TGCGCCAGCGGATGGACAGGAAAAATCAATGAGCAGTTCTTC.

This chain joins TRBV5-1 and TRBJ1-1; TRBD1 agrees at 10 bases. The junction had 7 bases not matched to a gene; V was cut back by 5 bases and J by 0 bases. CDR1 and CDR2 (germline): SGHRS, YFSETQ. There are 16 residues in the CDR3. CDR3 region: CASSNGQGVMNTEAFF. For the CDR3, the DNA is TGCGCCAGCAGTAATGGACAGGGGGTCATGAACACTGAAGCTTTCTTT.

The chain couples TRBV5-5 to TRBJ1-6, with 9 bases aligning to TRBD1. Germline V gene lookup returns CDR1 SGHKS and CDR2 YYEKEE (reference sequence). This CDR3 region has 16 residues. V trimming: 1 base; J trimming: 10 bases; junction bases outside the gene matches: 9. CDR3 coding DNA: TGTGCCAGCAGCTTGTCCGGACAGGGGTCTTACTCACCCCTCCACTTT. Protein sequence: CASSLSGQGSYSPLHF. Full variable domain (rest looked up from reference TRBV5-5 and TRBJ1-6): DAGVTQSPTHLIKTRGQQVTLRCSPISGHKSVSWYQQVLGQGPQFIFQYYEKEERGRGNFPDRFSARQFPNYSSELNVNALLLGDSALYLCASSLSGQGSYSPLHFGNGTRLTVT.

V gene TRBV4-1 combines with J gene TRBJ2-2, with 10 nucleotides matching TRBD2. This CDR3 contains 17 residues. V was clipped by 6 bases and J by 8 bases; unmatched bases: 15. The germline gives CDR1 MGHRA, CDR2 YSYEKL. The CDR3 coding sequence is TGCGCCAGCAGTCACAAGGAGATTACTAGCGGGAATGGGGAGCTGTTTTTT. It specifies CASSHKEITSGNGELFF.

Written as DNA, the CDR3 is TGTGCCAGCAGCTGGACAGGGGGGGGAGATGAGCAGTACTTC. Its translation is CASSWTGGGDEQYF. The chain has TRBV11-3 and TRBJ2-7; 10 bases match TRBD1. Germline CDR1 SGHNT, CDR2 YENEEA. V shed 4 bases and J 7 bases; nucleotides not matched to a gene: 7. This CDR3 spans 14 amino acids.

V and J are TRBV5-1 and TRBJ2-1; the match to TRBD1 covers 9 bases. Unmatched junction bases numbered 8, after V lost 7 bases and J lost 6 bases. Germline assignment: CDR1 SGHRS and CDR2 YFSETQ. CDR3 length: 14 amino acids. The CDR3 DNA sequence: TGCGCCAGCGGCACCGGGACAGGGCGCAATGAGCAGTTCTTC. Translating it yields CASGTGTGRNEQFF.

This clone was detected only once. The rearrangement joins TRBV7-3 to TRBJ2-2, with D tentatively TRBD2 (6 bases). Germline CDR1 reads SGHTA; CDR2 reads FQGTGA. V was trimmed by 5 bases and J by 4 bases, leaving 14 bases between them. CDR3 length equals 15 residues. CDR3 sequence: CASSNTGTGTGELFF. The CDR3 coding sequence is TGTGCCAGCAGCAACACCGGGACTGGCACCGGGGAGCTGTTTTTT.

In nucleotides, the CDR3 is TGTGCCAGCAGCTTAGCTGAATTTCCCCTAAGCAATGAGCAGTTCTTC. This encodes CASSLAEFPLSNEQFF. The chain has TRBV7-2 and TRBJ2-1; D gene unclear. CDR1 and CDR2 from the germline V gene are SGHTA and FQGNSA. V lost 0 bases to trimming and J lost 6 bases, with 15 bases between them. The CDR3 runs 16 residues.

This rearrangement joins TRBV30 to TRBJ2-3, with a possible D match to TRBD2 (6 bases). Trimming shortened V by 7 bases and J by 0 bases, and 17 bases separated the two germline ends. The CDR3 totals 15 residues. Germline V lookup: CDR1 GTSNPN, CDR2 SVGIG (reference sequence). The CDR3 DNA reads TGTGCCTCGAAACCAACGGGGGTAAGCACAGATACGCAGTATTTT. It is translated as CASKPTGVSTDTQYF.

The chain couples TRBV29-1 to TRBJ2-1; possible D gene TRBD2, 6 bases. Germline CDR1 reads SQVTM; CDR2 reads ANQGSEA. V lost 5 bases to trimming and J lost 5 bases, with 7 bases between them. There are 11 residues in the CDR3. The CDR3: CSVQRDNEQFF. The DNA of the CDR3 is TGCAGCGTTCAGCGGGACAATGAGCAGTTCTTC.

This CDR3 is CASSKASGGGMNTEAFF. As DNA, the CDR3 is TGTGCCAGCAGTAAGGCGTCGGGGGGCGGAATGAACACTGAAGCTTTCTTT. The J gene is TRBJ1-1, the V gene TRBV7-9, with D maybe TRBD1 (6 bases). CDR3 length equals 17 residues. Germline CDR1 reads SEHNR; CDR2 reads FQNEAQ (reference sequence). The germline V and J ends were trimmed by 6 bases and 0 bases, with 20 bases remaining between them.